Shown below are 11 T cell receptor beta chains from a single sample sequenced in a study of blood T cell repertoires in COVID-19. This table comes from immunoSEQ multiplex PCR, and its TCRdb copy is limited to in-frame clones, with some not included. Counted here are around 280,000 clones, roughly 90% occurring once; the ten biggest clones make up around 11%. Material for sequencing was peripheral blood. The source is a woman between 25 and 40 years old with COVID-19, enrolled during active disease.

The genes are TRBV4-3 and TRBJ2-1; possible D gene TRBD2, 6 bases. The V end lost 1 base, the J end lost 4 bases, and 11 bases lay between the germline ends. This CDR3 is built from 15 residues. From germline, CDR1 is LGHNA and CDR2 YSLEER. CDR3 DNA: TGCGCCAGCAGCCAAGGTGGTAGCGGTTACAATGAGCAGTTCTTC. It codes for CASSQGGSGYNEQFF.

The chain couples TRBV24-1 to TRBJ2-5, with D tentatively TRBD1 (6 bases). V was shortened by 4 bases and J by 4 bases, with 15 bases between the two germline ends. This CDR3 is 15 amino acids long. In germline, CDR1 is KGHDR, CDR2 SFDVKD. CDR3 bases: TGTGCCACCAGTGAGAAACAGGGACGAGCAGAGACCCAGTACTTC. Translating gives CATSEKQGRAETQYF.

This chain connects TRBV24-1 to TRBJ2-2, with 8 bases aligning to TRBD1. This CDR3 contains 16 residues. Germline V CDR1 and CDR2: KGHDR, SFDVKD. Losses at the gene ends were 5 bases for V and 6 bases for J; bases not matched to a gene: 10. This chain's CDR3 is CATSAQTGVLAGELFF. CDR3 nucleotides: TGTGCCACCAGTGCCCAGACAGGGGTTCTGGCCGGGGAGCTGTTTTTT.

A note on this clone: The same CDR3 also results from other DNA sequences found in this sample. For the CDR3, the DNA is TGTGCCAGCAGCTTATCAGTGAACACTGAAGCTTTCTTT. Encoded protein: CASSLSVNTEAFF. The V and J genes are TRBV7-9 and TRBJ1-1; D is unresolved. The CDR3 covers 13 residues. Trimming stripped 2 bases from V and 0 bases from J, with 4 bases between. The V gene's germline CDR1 is SEHNR and CDR2 FQNEAQ (reference sequence).

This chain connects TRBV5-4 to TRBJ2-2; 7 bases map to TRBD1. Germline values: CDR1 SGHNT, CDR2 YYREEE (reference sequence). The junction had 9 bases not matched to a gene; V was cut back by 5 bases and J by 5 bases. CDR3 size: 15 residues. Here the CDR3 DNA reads TGTGCCAGCAGTCGGGACAGTCCCAGTACCGGGGAGCTGTTTTTT. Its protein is CASSRDSPSTGELFF.

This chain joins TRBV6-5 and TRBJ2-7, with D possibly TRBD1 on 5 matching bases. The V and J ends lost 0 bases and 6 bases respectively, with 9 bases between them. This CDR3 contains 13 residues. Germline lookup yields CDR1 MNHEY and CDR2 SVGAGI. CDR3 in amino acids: CASSYSQVGEQYF. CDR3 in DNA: TGTGCCAGCAGTTACTCACAGGTCGGCGAGCAGTACTTC.

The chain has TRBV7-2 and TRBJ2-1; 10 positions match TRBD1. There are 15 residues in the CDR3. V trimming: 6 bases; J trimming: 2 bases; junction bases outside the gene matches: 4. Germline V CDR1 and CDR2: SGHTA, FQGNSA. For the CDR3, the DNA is TGTGCCAGCAGGGTGACAGGGGGCCCCTACAATGAGCAGTTCTTC. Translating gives CASRVTGGPYNEQFF. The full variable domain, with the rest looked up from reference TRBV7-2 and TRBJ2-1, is GAGVSQSPSNKVTEKGKDVELRCDPISGHTALYWYRQSLGQGLEFLIYFQGNSAPDKSGLPSDRFSAERTGGSVSTLTIQRTQQEDSAVYLCASRVTGGPYNEQFFGPGTRLTVL.

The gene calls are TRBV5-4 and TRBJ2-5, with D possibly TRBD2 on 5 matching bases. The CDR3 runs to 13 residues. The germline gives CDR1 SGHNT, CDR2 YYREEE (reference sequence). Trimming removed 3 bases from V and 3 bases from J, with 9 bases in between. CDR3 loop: CASSSPGKETQYF. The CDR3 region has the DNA TGTGCCAGCAGCTCCCCGGGAAAAGAGACCCAGTACTTC.

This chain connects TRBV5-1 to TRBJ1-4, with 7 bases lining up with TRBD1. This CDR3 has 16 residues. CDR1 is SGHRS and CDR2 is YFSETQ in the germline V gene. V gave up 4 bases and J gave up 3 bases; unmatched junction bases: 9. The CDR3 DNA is TGCGCCAGCAGCCTAGGGACAGAGGGAGCTAATGAAAAACTGTTTTTT. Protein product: CASSLGTEGANEKLFF. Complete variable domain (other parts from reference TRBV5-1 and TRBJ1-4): KAGVTQTPRYLIKTRGQQVTLSCSPISGHRSVSWYQQTPGQGLQFLFEYFSETQRNKGNFPGRFSGRQFSNSRSEMNVSTLELGDSALYLCASSLGTEGANEKLFFGSGTQLSVL.

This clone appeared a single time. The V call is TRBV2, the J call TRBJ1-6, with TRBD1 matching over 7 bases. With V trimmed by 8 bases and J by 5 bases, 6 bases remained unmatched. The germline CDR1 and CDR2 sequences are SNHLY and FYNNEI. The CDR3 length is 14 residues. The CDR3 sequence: CASAGTANNSPLHF. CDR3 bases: TGTGCCAGCGCTGGGACAGCGAATAATTCACCCCTCCACTTT.

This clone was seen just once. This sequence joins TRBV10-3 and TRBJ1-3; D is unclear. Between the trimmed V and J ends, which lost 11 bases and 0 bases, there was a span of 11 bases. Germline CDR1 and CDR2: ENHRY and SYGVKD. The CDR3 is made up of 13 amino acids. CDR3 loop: CAAADSSGNTIYF. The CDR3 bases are TGTGCCGCGGCGGATAGCTCTGGAAACACCATATATTTT.